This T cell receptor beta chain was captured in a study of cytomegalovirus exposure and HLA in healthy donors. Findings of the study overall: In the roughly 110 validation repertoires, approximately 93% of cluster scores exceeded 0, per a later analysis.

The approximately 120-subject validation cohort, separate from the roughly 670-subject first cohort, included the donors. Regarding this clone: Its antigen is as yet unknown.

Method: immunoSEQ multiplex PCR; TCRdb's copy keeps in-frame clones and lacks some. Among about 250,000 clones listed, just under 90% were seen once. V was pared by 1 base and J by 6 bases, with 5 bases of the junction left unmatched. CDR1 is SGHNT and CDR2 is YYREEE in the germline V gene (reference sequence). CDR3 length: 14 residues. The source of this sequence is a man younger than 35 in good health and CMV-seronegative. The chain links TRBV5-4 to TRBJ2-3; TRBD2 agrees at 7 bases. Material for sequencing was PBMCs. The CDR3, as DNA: TGTGCCAGCAGCTTGAGAGCGGGGTTGGATACGCAGTATTTT. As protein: CASSLRAGLDTQYF.